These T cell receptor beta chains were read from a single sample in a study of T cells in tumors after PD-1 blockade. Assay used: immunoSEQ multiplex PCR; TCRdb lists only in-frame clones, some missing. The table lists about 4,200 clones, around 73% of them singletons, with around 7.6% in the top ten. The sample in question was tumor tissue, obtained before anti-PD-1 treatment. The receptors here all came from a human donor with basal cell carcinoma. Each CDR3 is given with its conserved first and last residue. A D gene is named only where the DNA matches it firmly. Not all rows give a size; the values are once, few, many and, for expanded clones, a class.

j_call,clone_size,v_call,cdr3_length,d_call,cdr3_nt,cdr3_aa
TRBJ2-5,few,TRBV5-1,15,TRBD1,TGCGCCAGCAGCCCGCGACAGGGGAGGCAAGAGACCCAGTACTTC,CASSPRQGRQETQYF
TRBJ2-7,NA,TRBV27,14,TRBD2,TGTGCCAGCAGTTTAAGAGCGGGGGGCTACGAGCAGTACTTC,CASSLRAGGYEQYF
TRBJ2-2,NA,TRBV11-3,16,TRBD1,TGTGCCAGCAGCTTCGGGACAGGGAAGATAACCGGGGAGCTGTTTTTT,CASSFGTGKITGELFF
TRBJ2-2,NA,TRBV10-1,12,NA,TGCGCCAGCAATCGGGACACCGGGGAGCTGTTTTTT,CASNRDTGELFF
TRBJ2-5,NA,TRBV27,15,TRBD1,TGTGCCAGCAGCACTCCGGGGGACAGGGCTGAGACCCAGTACTTC,CASSTPGDRAETQYF
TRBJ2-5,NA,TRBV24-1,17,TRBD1,TGTGCCACCAGTGATTTATCCGGGACAGGGAGAGGAGAGACCCAGTACTTC,CATSDLSGTGRGETQYF
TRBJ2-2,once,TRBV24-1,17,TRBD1,TGTGCCACCAGTGATTTAACCGTGGGACAGCACACCGGGGAGCTGTTTTTT,CATSDLTVGQHTGELFF
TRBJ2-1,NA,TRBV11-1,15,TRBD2,TGTGCCAGCAGCTTACGGGCGGGGGGGCCAGATGAGCAGTTCTTC,CASSLRAGGPDEQFF
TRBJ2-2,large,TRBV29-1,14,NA,TGCAGCGTTGAAGTGTTAGCGAGGACCGGGGAGCTGTTTTTT,CSVEVLARTGELFF
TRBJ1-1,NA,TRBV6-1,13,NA,TGTGCCAGCAGTGAATGGTTCAGCACTGAAGCTTTCTTT,CASSEWFSTEAFF
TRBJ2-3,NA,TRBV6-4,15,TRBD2,TGTGCCAGCAGTGTCACTAGCGGGGGCACAGATACGCAGTATTTT,CASSVTSGGTDTQYF
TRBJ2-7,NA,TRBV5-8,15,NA,TGTGCCAGCAGCTTGGCCCTCCGGAGCTCCTACGAGCAGTACTTC,CASSLALRSSYEQYF
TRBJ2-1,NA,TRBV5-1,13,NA,TGCGCCAGCAGCACTTCTTTCTACAATGAGCAGTTCTTC,CASSTSFYNEQFF
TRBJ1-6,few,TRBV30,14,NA,TGTGCCTGGAGTGTATCAGGGGTAGGTTCACCCCTCCACTTT,CAWSVSGVGSPLHF
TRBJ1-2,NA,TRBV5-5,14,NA,TGTGCCAGCAGCTTAGGGGGGCAGGACTATGGCTACACCTTC,CASSLGGQDYGYTF
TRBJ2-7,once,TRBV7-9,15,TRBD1,TGTGCCAGCAGCTTCACAGGGGGTGGCTCCTACGAGCAGTACTTC,CASSFTGGGSYEQYF
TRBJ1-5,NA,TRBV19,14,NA,TGTGCCAGTTCCGGGGGGTTGGAGAATCAGCCCCAGCATTTT,CASSGGLENQPQHF
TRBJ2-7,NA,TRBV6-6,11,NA,TGTGCCAGCAGCAGGGACTACGAGCAGTACTTC,CASSRDYEQYF
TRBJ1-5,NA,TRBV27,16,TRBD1,TGTGCCAGCAGTTCACAGGGGGACCTTAGCAATCAGCCCCAGCATTTT,CASSSQGDLSNQPQHF
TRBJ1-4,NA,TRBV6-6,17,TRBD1,TGTGCCAGCAGTCTCCGGGACAGGGTTTTGGTAATTGAAAAACTGTTTTTT,CASSLRDRVLVIEKLFF
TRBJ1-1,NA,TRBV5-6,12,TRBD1,TGTGCCAGCAGCCAGGGGGCCACTGAAGCTTTCTTT,CASSQGATEAFF
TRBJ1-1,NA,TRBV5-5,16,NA,TGTGCCAGCAGCCTGGAGCCCTGGGGGGGTAACACTGAAGCTTTCTTT,CASSLEPWGGNTEAFF
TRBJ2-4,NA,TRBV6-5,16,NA,TGTGCCAGCAGTTACTCGGGGGACTTGGCCAAAAACATTCAGTACTTC,CASSYSGDLAKNIQYF
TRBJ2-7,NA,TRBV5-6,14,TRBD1,TGTGCCAGCACCCTAACAGGGGGCCGGTACGAGCAGTACTTC,CASTLTGGRYEQYF
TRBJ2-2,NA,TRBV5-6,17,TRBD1,TGTGCCAGCAGCGGTGCGGGGGACAGGGTAGGGACCGGGGAGCTGTTTTTT,CASSGAGDRVGTGELFF
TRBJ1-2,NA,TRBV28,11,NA,TGTGCCAGCAGCTCCCCCTATGGCTACACCTTC,CASSSPYGYTF
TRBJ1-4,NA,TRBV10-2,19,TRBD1,TGCGCCAGCAGGCCCGCCCTGGGGACAGGGGGCGCATGGGGAGAAAAACTGTTTTTT,CASRPALGTGGAWGEKLFF
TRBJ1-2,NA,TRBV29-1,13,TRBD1,TGCAGCGCAGGGACAGGAACGGGCTATGGCTACACCTTC,CSAGTGTGYGYTF
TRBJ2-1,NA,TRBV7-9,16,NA,TGTGCCAGCAGCTTAAACCCGGATAGCTCCTACAATGAGCAGTTCTTC,CASSLNPDSSYNEQFF
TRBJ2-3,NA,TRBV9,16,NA,TGTGCCAGCAGCGTAGCGACAGGCCGGGGCACAGATACGCAGTATTTT,CASSVATGRGTDTQYF